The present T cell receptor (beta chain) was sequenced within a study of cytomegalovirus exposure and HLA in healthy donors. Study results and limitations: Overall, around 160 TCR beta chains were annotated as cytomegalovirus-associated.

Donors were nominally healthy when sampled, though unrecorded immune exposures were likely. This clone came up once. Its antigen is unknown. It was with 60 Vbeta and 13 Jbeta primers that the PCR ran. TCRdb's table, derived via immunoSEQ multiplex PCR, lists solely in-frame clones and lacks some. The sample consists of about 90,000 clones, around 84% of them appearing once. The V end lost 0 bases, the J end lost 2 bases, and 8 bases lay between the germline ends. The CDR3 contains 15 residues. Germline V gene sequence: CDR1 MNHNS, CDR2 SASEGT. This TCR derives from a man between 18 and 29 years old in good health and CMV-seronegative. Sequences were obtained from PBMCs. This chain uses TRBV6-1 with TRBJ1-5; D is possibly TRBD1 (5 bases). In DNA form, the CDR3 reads TGTGCCAGCAGTGAAGCGGGGGGAGGCAATCAGCCCCAGCATTTT. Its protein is CASSEAGGGNQPQHF.